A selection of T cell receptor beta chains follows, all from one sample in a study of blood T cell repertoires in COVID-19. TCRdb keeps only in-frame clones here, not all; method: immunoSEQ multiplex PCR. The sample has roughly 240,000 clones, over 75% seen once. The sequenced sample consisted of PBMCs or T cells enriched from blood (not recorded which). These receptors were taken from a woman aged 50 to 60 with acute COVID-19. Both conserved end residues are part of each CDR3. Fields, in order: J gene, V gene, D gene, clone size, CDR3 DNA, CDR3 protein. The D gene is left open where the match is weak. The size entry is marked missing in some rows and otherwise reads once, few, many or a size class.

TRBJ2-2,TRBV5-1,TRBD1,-,TGCGCCAGCAGCTTACAGGGGTTAGGTAACACCGGGGAGCTGTTTTTT,CASSLQGLGNTGELFF
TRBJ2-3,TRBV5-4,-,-,TGTGCCAGCAGCCGAGGGGGGGGAAGCACAGATACGCAGTATTTT,CASSRGGGSTDTQYF
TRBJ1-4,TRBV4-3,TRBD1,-,TGCGCCAGCAGCCAAGGCCGGGACAGGGGTGAAAAACTGTTTTTT,CASSQGRDRGEKLFF
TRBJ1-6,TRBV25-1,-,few,TGTGCCAGCAGTGAATACGGAACAGAATATAATTCACCCCTCCACTTT,CASSEYGTEYNSPLHF
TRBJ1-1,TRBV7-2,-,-,TGTGCCAGCAGCTTAGGGGGACACCTGAACACTGAAGCTTTCTTT,CASSLGGHLNTEAFF
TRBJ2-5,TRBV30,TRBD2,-,TGTGCCTGGAGTGAACTAGCGGGGGGTCTCCAAGAGACCCAGTACTTC,CAWSELAGGLQETQYF
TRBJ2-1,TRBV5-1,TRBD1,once,TGCGCCAGCAGCAACAGACAGGGGGCCAATGAGCAGTTCTTC,CASSNRQGANEQFF
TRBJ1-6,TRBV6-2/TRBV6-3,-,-,TGTGCCAGCAGTTACTCGAGAGGCAGCCCCTTGAGCCCCCTCCACTTT,CASSYSRGSPLSPLHF
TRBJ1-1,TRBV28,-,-,TGTGCCAGCAGTTTATTTGGGGGGGACACTGAAGCTTTCTTT,CASSLFGGDTEAFF
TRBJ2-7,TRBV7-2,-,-,TGTGCCAGCAGCCCGTCCGGGACACATTCCTACGAGCAGTACTTC,CASSPSGTHSYEQYF
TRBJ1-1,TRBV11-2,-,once,TGTGCCAGCAGCTGGACCGGACTCCGGGACACTGAAGCTTTCTTT,CASSWTGLRDTEAFF
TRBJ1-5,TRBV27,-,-,TGTGCCAGCAGTCCTACGACAGGCGGCCAGCCCCAGCATTTT,CASSPTTGGQPQHF
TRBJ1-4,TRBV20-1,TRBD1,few,TGCAGTGCTAGTAGGGGACAGGGGCGTGAAAAACTGTTTTTT,CSASRGQGREKLFF